One and the same sample provided the 27 T cell receptor beta chains below, sequenced in a study of tumor and adjacent non-tumor tissue in lung cancer. The library came from three nested PCR rounds adapted from ARM-PCR protocols. A single record per CDR3 protein comes from TCRdb applying MiXCR to the multiplex PCR reads. The data contain more than 45,000 distinct CDR3 sequences, about 79% of them singletons. This sample's RNA came from whole unsorted tissue. Distant lung tissue was collected more than 3 cm away from the tumor edge. Source material: distant non-tumor lung tissue. These TCRs come from a woman aged 55-70 years with non-small cell lung cancer.

About this clonotype itself: The junction does not match germline at one end; this may be a read error. The V and J genes are TRBV6-2 or TRBV6-3 and TRBJ2-7; D may be TRBD1 or TRBD2 (5 bases each). The CDR3 is 13 amino acids. Germline loops: CDR1 MNHEY, CDR2 SVGEGT. The CDR3 region has the DNA TGTGCCAACAGTTCCTCGAGGGGCTACGAGCAGTACTTC. As protein: CANSSSRGYEQYF.

Of note for this clonotype: The junction differs from germline at one of its ends, possibly a read error. J is TRBJ2-7 and V is TRBV4-3; 10 nucleotides agree with TRBD2. CDR3 length: 15 residues. Looked up from germline, CDR1 is LGHNA and CDR2 is YSLEER. The CDR3 reads CAGSQEIAGGYEQYF. The CDR3 DNA reads TGCGCCGGCAGCCAAGAAATAGCGGGGGGCTACGAGCAGTACTTC.

Worth noting for this clonotype: The junction differs from germline at one of its ends, possibly a read error. The chain couples TRBV28 to TRBJ2-4; possibly TRBD1 or TRBD2 for D (5 bases each). Per the germline V gene, CDR1 is MDHEN and CDR2 is SYDVKM. The length of the CDR3 is 15 residues. The DNA for the CDR3 is TGTACCAGCAGTGTCTATAGAGGGGAAGGAAACATTCAGTACTTC. This gives the protein CTSSVYRGEGNIQYF.

The CDR3 sequence: CASSTGGSKVGNQPQHF. The CDR3 region has the DNA TGTGCCAGTAGTACGGGAGGGAGTAAAGTGGGCAATCAGCCCCAGCATTTT. The rearrangement links TRBV19 to TRBJ1-5; unclear D gene. Between the trimmed V and J ends, which lost 4 bases and 2 bases, there was a span of 18 bases. The CDR3 has 17 residues. Germline values: CDR1 LNHDA, CDR2 SQIVND (reference sequence). Full variable domain (missing parts from reference TRBV19 and TRBJ1-5): DGGITQSPKYLFRKEGQNVTLSCEQNLNHDAMYWYRQDPGQGLRLIYYSQIVNDFQKGDIAEGYSVSREKKESFPLTVTSAQKNPTAFYLCASSTGGSKVGNQPQHFGDGTRLSIL.

Relative to its sample, this clonotype is medium-sized. V is TRBV11-2 and J is TRBJ2-3, with D unresolved. From germline, CDR1 is SGHAT and CDR2 FQNNGV. V dropped 6 bases and J dropped 8 bases, with 9 bases sitting between them. The CDR3 runs 11 residues. The chain's CDR3 is CASSSTPTQYF. CDR3 bases: TGTGCCAGCAGTTCTACCCCTACGCAGTATTTT.

This clonotype was counted ten times or more. The chain joins TRBV21-1 to TRBJ2-5; the table's D call, TRBD2, has no DNA check behind it. TRBV21-1 is labeled a pseudogene. CDR3 length: 15 amino acids. The chain's CDR3 is CASVPITGAEETQYF. CDR3 coding DNA: TGTGCCAGCGTTCCGATCACTGGAGCGGAAGAGACCCAGTACTTC.

As for this clonotype: It may be a read error: a sequence one base away is much more abundant. The chain recombines TRBV12-3 or TRBV12-4 with TRBJ1-5; TRBD1 aligns across 11 bases. This CDR3 is 15 amino acids long. J gave up 5 bases and V 10 bases, and 10 bases lay outside the gene matches. The CDR3 loop reads CANSTGTGGYQPQHF. In nucleotides, the CDR3 is TGTGCCAACAGCACAGGGACAGGGGGTTATCAGCCCCAGCATTTT.

As to this clonotype: An end of the junction does not agree with germline; a read error may underlie this. The chain links TRBV12-3 or TRBV12-4 to TRBJ1-5, with 7 bases fitting TRBD1. The CDR3 covers 14 residues. The CDR3 protein is CACAAGGSNQPQQF. In DNA, the CDR3 is TGTGCCTGCGCGGCAGGGGGTAGCAATCAGCCCCAACAATTT.

As to this clonotype: At one end the junction does not follow the germline gene, possibly because of a read error. CDR3 region: CASSQAVTPGPQNSYKQYF. The CDR3 DNA reads TGCGCCAGCAGCCAAGCCGTTACGCCGGGACCGCAGAACTCCTACAAGCAGTACTTC. The chain recombines TRBV4-3 with TRBJ2-7; D may correspond to TRBD1 or TRBD2 (5 bases each). CDR3 size: 19 residues. Germline CDR1 is LGHNA and CDR2 is YSLEER.

This clonotype has at least ten counts. This sequence joins TRBV7-2 and TRBJ2-7, with TRBD2 matching over 11 bases. With V trimmed by 7 bases and J by 3 bases, 8 bases remained unmatched. Germline V CDR1 and CDR2: SGHTA, FQGNSA. This CDR3 comprises 15 residues. The CDR3 nucleotides read TGTGCCAGCACCCTTGGACTAGCGGGTCTCTACGAGCAGTACTTC. It encodes CASTLGLAGLYEQYF.

This chain connects TRBV11-2 to TRBJ1-1; TRBD1 is a possible D gene (6 bases). This CDR3 comprises 16 residues. Per the germline V gene, CDR1 is SGHAT and CDR2 is FQNNGV. This CDR3 reads CVRSLGSGDRNTEAFF. The CDR3, as DNA: TGTGTCAGAAGCTTAGGCTCAGGGGATAGGAACACTGAAGCTTTCTTT.

A word on this clonotype: No conserved phenylalanine or tryptophan ends this CDR3, so it is likely a read error. CDR3 nucleotides: TGTGCCAGCAGTGATTGGGGTTTGGAGCCCCAGCATCTT. Translated, it gives CASSDWGLEPQHL. The chain employs TRBV6-1 and TRBJ1-5; the D is unclear. CDR3 size: 13 residues. CDR1 and CDR2 from the germline V gene are MNHNS and SASEGT. With 3 bases removed from V and 8 bases from J, the gap between germline ends came to 11 bases.

The chain joins TRBV6-5 to TRBJ2-3; 7 bases agree with TRBD2. This CDR3 contains 15 residues. With 6 bases clipped from V and 11 bases from J, the junction kept 17 bases outside the gene matches. Per the germline V gene, CDR1 is MNHEY and CDR2 is SVGAGI. CDR3 residues: CASRVVAGSSGMQYF. CDR3 nucleotide sequence: TGTGCCAGCAGAGTTGTGGCTGGGTCTAGCGGCATGCAGTATTTT.

As to this clonotype: The conserved final phenylalanine or tryptophan is absent from the CDR3, which likely points to a read error. This rearrangement joins TRBV6-2 or TRBV6-3 to TRBJ2-7; D ambiguous. With 0 bases removed from V and 2 bases from J, the gap between germline ends came to 11 bases. CDR3 size: 15 residues. Germline V lookup: CDR1 MNHEY, CDR2 SVGEGT. CDR3 bases: TGTGCCAGCAGTTACTCTGACGGAACCACCTACGAGCAGTACCAC. This sequence encodes CASSYSDGTTYEQYH.

A word on this clonotype: The CDR3 end shows no conserved phenylalanine or tryptophan, and so a read error is likely. Because the CDR3's place on the DNA is in doubt, the DNA is left out and the CDR3 is given as listed by TCRdb. The CDR3: CASSRQESYELYI. V gene TRBV6-2 or TRBV6-3 combines with J gene TRBJ2-7; the table's D call, TRBD1, was not checked against the DNA. The germline V gene encodes CDR1 MNHEY and CDR2 SVGEGT. Including both end residues, the CDR3 is 13 amino acids long.

This clonotype occurred many times. This chain joins TRBV6-2 or TRBV6-3 and TRBJ1-5; TRBD1 matches 8 bases. The germline V gene has CDR1 MNHEY and CDR2 SVGEGT. Trimming at V came to 0 bases and at J to 6 bases, leaving 4 bases not matched to a gene. The CDR3 consists of 15 residues. The CDR3 sequence is CASSYSGQGSQPQHF. CDR3 DNA: TGTGCCAGCAGTTACTCAGGACAGGGAAGTCAGCCCCAGCATTTT.

A note on this clonotype: At one end the junction does not follow the germline gene, possibly because of a read error. The genes are TRBV4-3 and TRBJ1-1, with D possibly being TRBD1 (6 bases). The V gene's germline CDR1 is LGHNA and CDR2 YSLEER. This CDR3 has 13 residues. CDR3 loop: CPSSRRRDTDAFF. DNA of the CDR3: TGCCCCAGCAGCCGCAGGAGGGACACTGATGCTTTCTTT.

CDR3 in amino acids: CASRDGGAGTQYF. CDR3 DNA sequence: TGTGCCAGCAGAGACGGGGGGGCTGGCACTCAGTACTTC. V is TRBV6-5 and J is TRBJ2-4; 8 bases agree with TRBD2. The CDR3 loop spans 13 amino acids. V dropped 6 bases and J dropped 12; count of bases not matched to a gene: 10. Germline CDR1 and CDR2: MNHEY and SVGAGI.

Worth noting for this clonotype: Germline is not matched at one junction end, which may reflect a read error. This chain connects TRBV6-2 or TRBV6-3 to TRBJ1-1, with D hard to call. The CDR3 length is 17 residues. Germline V lookup: CDR1 MNHEY, CDR2 SVGEGT. The CDR3 region has the DNA TGTGCCAGTAGTCCCCGAGCTGAGTTTTTTGGATACACTGAAGTTTTCTTT. Protein sequence: CASSPRAEFFGYTEVFF.

This chain uses TRBV20-1 with TRBJ2-7, with unresolved D. From germline, CDR1 is DFQATT and CDR2 SNEGSKA (reference sequence). The CDR3 is 14 amino acids. Deletions cut 3 bases from V and 8 bases from J, with 20 bases between. This chain's CDR3 is CSARSPRRSYKQYF. The CDR3 DNA reads as TGCAGTGCTAGGAGCCCTCGGCGATCGTACAAGCAGTACTTC.

Note on this clonotype: The junction departs from germline at one end; a sequencing error may be responsible. The CDR3, as DNA: TGTATCGTACAGGGGGTGCAAGAGACCCAGTACTTC. Protein product: CIVQGVQETQYF. The V call is TRBV29-1, the J call TRBJ2-5, with TRBD1 identical over 8 bases. The germline V gene encodes CDR1 SQVTM and CDR2 ANQGSEA. CDR3 length: 12 amino acids.

Details on this clonotype: At one boundary the junction diverges from the germline segment, which might be a read error. The V call is TRBV6-2 or TRBV6-3, the J call TRBJ2-2; D is possibly TRBD1 or TRBD2 (6 bases each). Germline loops: CDR1 MNHEY, CDR2 SVGEGT. The length of the CDR3 is 19 residues. CDR3 amino acids: CASSYSIDPGDFNSGELFF. Written as DNA, the CDR3 is TGTGCCAGTAGTTACTCGATCGACCCAGGGGACTTCAACAGCGGGGAGCTGTTTTTT.

Remarks on this clonotype: This is likely a read error, given that the CDR3 carries no conserved phenylalanine or tryptophan at its end. The DNA is left out, because the CDR3 cannot be placed on it with certainty; the CDR3 is given as TCRdb lists it. The J gene is TRBJ1-2, the V gene TRBV12-3 or TRBV12-4; TRBD1 is taken as the D call from the table, unchecked against the DNA. The CDR3 is 17 amino acids in total, end residues counted. This CDR3 is CASSSRGGGGFNHGSTL.

A word on this clonotype: A much more abundant neighbour one base away suggests this may be a read error. The CDR3 ends on some other residue instead of the conserved phenylalanine or tryptophan, so this is likely a read error. It is unclear where the CDR3 begins or ends on the DNA, so no DNA is shown, and the CDR3 is as TCRdb lists it. The chain carries TRBV21-1 and TRBJ1-6; TRBD1 is taken as the D call from the table, unchecked against the DNA. TRBV21-1 is a known pseudogene. Ends included, the CDR3 has 14 residues. This CDR3 reads CASSDQGGNSPLHC.

This clonotype was detected only a few times. At one end, the junction sequence differs from germline, possibly due to a read error. This rearrangement joins TRBV6-1 to TRBJ1-5; TRBD1 agrees at 7 bases. The CDR3 loop spans 16 amino acids. The germline CDR1 and CDR2 sequences are MNHNS and SASEGT. CDR3 amino acids: CASGRRAGGSNEPQHF. CDR3 DNA sequence: TGTGCCAGCGGTCGTCGGGCAGGGGGTAGCAATGAGCCCCAGCATTTT.

About this clonotype: An end of the junction does not agree with germline; a read error may underlie this. The chain uses TRBV7-8 and TRBJ2-3, with 11 bases that match TRBD2. The CDR3 totals 15 residues. The V gene's germline CDR1 is SGHVS and CDR2 FQNEAQ. This CDR3 reads CASSIAGGSTDTQYF. Written as DNA, the CDR3 is TGTGCCAGCAGCATAGCGGGGGGGAGCACAGATACGCAGTATTTT.

Details on this clonotype: The germline gene is not matched at one end of the junction; a read error may be the cause. J is TRBJ1-5 and V is TRBV6-1; D gene uncertain. This CDR3 region has 17 residues. CDR1 and CDR2 from the germline V gene are MNHNS and SASEGT. CDR3 protein: CASNRARERTPHQPQHF. In DNA, the CDR3 is TGTGCCAGCAACCGGGCCCGGGAAAGAACCCCTCATCAGCCTCAGCATTTT.